One and the same sample provided the 24 T cell receptor beta chains below, sequenced in a study of blood T cell repertoires in COVID-19. The assay was immunoSEQ multiplex PCR, and TCRdb's table has in-frame clones only and misses some. The data contain about 200,000 clones, roughly 90% of them singletons. Source material: PBMCs or T cells enriched from blood (not recorded which). These receptor sequences come from a woman aged 25 to 39 with acute COVID-19.

This clone occurred once. The chain has TRBV5-4 and TRBJ1-2; 12 bases fit TRBD1. There are 16 residues in the CDR3. After removal of 0 bases from V and 4 bases from J, the junction contained 4 bases not matched to a gene. Germline lookup yields CDR1 SGHNT and CDR2 YYREEE (reference sequence). The chain's CDR3 is CASSLGDRGRIYGYTF. For the CDR3, the DNA is TGTGCCAGCAGCTTGGGGGACAGGGGGCGCATCTATGGCTACACCTTC.

The V call is TRBV6-5, the J call TRBJ2-1; D is uncertain. The CDR3 has 13 residues. Per germline, CDR1 MNHEY and CDR2 SVGAGI. V shed 2 bases and J shed 5 bases, with 7 bases lying between them. The CDR3 sequence: CASSYASDNEQFF. The CDR3 nucleotides read TGTGCCAGCAGTTACGCTAGTGACAATGAGCAGTTCTTC.

The CDR3 is CASSQVRREKLFF. As DNA, the CDR3 is TGTGCCAGCAGCCAAGTTCGGAGAGAAAAACTGTTTTTT. This chain links TRBV3-1 (or the pseudogene TRBV3-2) with TRBJ1-4; D unresolved. This CDR3 has 13 residues. CDR1 is LGHDT and CDR2 is YNNKEL in the germline V gene (reference sequence). Trimming removed 1 base at V and 8 bases at J, with 8 bases between.

The rearrangement joins TRBV15 to TRBJ1-1; 9 nucleotides line up with TRBD1. CDR3 size: 16 residues. After removal of 2 bases from V and 1 base from J, the junction contained 5 bases not matched to a gene. In germline, CDR1 is LNHNV, CDR2 YYDKDF (reference sequence). CDR3 DNA: TGTGCCACCAGCAGACCGGGACAGGGATCGAACACTGAAGCTTTCTTT. Translation: CATSRPGQGSNTEAFF.

This chain uses TRBV9 with TRBJ2-7, with 11 bases lining up with TRBD1. Trimming at V came to 4 bases and at J to 3 bases, leaving 6 bases not matched to a gene. Germline V gene sequence: CDR1 SGDLS, CDR2 YYNGEE. This CDR3 region has 15 residues. For the CDR3, the DNA is TGTGCCAGCAGCTCCCGGGACAGGGGGGACTACGAGCAGTACTTC. It specifies CASSSRDRGDYEQYF.

The chain recombines TRBV7-9 with TRBJ1-1; a possible D gene is TRBD1 (5 bases). The germline V gene has CDR1 SEHNR and CDR2 FQNEAQ (reference sequence). Trimming shortened V by 3 bases and J by 3 bases, and 11 bases separated the two germline ends. The CDR3 contains 14 residues. CDR3 region: CASSLTRGDTEAFF. The CDR3 nucleotides read TGTGCCAGCAGCTTGACACGGGGGGACACTGAAGCTTTCTTT.

Here the CDR3 DNA reads TGTGCCAGCTCCGGGACAGCTAACACTGAAGCTTTCTTT. It codes for CASSGTANTEAFF. The chain is built from TRBV10-3 and TRBJ1-1; 7 bases agree with TRBD1. From germline, CDR1 is ENHRY and CDR2 SYGVKD. V lost 10 bases and J lost 2; bases outside the gene matches: 7. The CDR3 is 13 residues long.

The chain links TRBV5-8 to TRBJ2-5; D may be TRBD2 (5 bases). From germline, CDR1 is SGHTS and CDR2 YDEGEE. The CDR3 is 15 amino acids. V shed 1 base and J shed 5 bases, with 15 bases lying between them. The CDR3, as DNA: TGTGCCAGCAGCTTGCCTAGCTACAGTGGGGAGACCCAGTACTTC. It codes for CASSLPSYSGETQYF.

This chain links TRBV7-6 with TRBJ1-1, with 10 bases matching TRBD1. The germline CDR1 and CDR2 sequences are SGHVS and FNYEAQ. This CDR3 is 16 amino acids long. Trimming removed 5 bases from V and 1 base from J; junction bases left unmatched: 7. Written as DNA, the CDR3 is TGTGCCAGCAGCATTGGGACAGGGGAAGGGAACACTGAAGCTTTCTTT. Its protein product is CASSIGTGEGNTEAFF.

This rearrangement joins TRBV15 to TRBJ1-4, with D possibly matching TRBD1 (6 bases). Between the trimmed V and J ends, which lost 3 bases and 4 bases, there was a span of 12 bases. The CDR3 has 15 amino acids. Germline lookup yields CDR1 LNHNV and CDR2 YYDKDF (reference sequence). CDR3 DNA sequence: TGTGCCACCAGCAGGGGGGCGCAGGATAATGAAAAACTGTTTTTT. Residues: CATSRGAQDNEKLFF.

The chain uses TRBV10-3 and TRBJ1-1, with 8 bases identical to TRBD1. CDR1 and CDR2 from the germline V gene are ENHRY and SYGVKD. Trimming took 6 bases from V and 8 from J; bases not matched to a gene: 2. This CDR3 has 11 amino acids. The CDR3 reads CAIRQGVEAFF. CDR3 nucleotide sequence: TGTGCCATCAGACAGGGGGTGGAAGCTTTCTTT.

The chain is built from TRBV6-1 and TRBJ2-3, with TRBD2 as a possible D gene (6 bases). The CDR3 extends over 13 amino acids. V was cut by 7 bases and J by 1 base, with 9 bases left in between. Germline V gene data show CDR1 as MNHNS and CDR2 as SASEGT. CDR3 nucleotides: TGTGCCAGCATATCGGGGGGCACAGATACGCAGTATTTT. Its translation is CASISGGTDTQYF.

This chain uses TRBV29-1 with TRBJ2-2; 8 bases map to TRBD2. J was trimmed by 4 bases and V by 4 bases; bases with no gene match: 8. There are 15 residues in the CDR3. Germline V gene data show CDR1 as SQVTM and CDR2 as ANQGSEA. CDR3 coding DNA: TGCAGCGTTGTCACGACTAGCGTCATCACCGGGGAGCTGTTTTTT. Translating it yields CSVVTTSVITGELFF.

V is TRBV18 and J is TRBJ1-6, with D possibly matching TRBD1 (6 bases). This CDR3 is 14 amino acids long. V was cut by 6 bases and J by 5 bases, with 11 bases left in between. Germline V lookup: CDR1 KGHSH, CDR2 LQKENI. DNA for the CDR3: TGTGCCAGCTCCCGGGACACCAATAATTCACCCCTCCACTTT. This gives the protein CASSRDTNNSPLHF.

This clone came up once. Additional DNA sequences in this sample encode the identical CDR3. V gene TRBV5-1 combines with J gene TRBJ2-2, with D possibly being TRBD1 (5 bases). CDR1 is SGHRS and CDR2 is YFSETQ in the germline V gene. The CDR3 runs to 15 residues. V dropped 0 bases and J dropped 5 bases, with 11 bases sitting between them. The CDR3 sequence is CASSLVAGSTGELFF. The CDR3 nucleotides read TGCGCCAGCAGCTTGGTTGCAGGGTCGACCGGGGAGCTGTTTTTT.

The CDR3 loop reads CASSNLRDPGNTIYF. DNA for the CDR3: TGTGCCAGTTCGAACCTGAGGGATCCGGGAAACACCATATATTTT. The rearrangement joins TRBV19 to TRBJ1-3; D remains unclear. Germline CDR1 is LNHDA and CDR2 is SQIVND (reference sequence). The length of the CDR3 is 15 residues. V gave up 8 bases and J gave up 4 bases, with 18 bases separating them.

CDR3 nucleotide sequence: TGTGCCACCAGTGATTTGACCGGGACGAACACCGGGGAGCTGTTTTTT. This sequence encodes CATSDLTGTNTGELFF. This sequence joins TRBV24-1 and TRBJ2-2; D is possibly TRBD2 (5 bases). The germline V and J ends were trimmed by 0 bases and 0 bases, with 7 bases remaining between them. CDR3 length: 16 residues. Per germline, CDR1 KGHDR and CDR2 SFDVKD.

J is TRBJ1-2 and V is TRBV7-9; 7 nucleotides line up with TRBD1. Germline values: CDR1 SEHNR, CDR2 FQNEAQ (reference sequence). The CDR3 consists of 14 residues. V lost 5 bases to trimming and J lost 6 bases; unmatched junction nucleotides: 9. CDR3 nucleotides: TGTGCCAGCAGCCCAGGACAGGTAACAGATGGCTACACCTTC. Translated, it gives CASSPGQVTDGYTF.

The genes are TRBV9 and TRBJ2-1, with TRBD2 matching over 10 bases. CDR3 length: 19 amino acids. The germline V gene has CDR1 SGDLS and CDR2 YYNGEE. The trim removed 0 bases at V and 4 bases at J, leaving 13 bases unmatched. The CDR3 sequence: CASSVGGVSGGRSYNEQFF. The CDR3 DNA sequence: TGTGCCAGCAGCGTAGGTGGGGTTAGCGGGGGGCGTTCTTACAATGAGCAGTTCTTC.

This chain links TRBV25-1 with TRBJ2-3, with a possible D match to TRBD2 (6 bases). Germline V gives CDR1 MGHDK, CDR2 SYGVNS. The CDR3 runs to 16 residues. Trimming pared 5 bases from V and 2 bases from J, leaving 17 bases between. Here the CDR3 reads CASSLSASETTDTQYF. The CDR3 DNA reads TGTGCCAGCAGTCTTTCGGCTAGCGAGACCACAGATACGCAGTATTTT.

The chain joins TRBV28 to TRBJ1-1; TRBD1 matches at 8 bases. The CDR3 runs 15 residues. Looked up from germline, CDR1 is MDHEN and CDR2 is SYDVKM. V lost 1 base to trimming and J lost 1 base; unmatched junction nucleotides: 2. CDR3 loop: CASSLLQGGNTEAFF. Here the CDR3 DNA reads TGTGCCAGCAGTTTATTACAGGGGGGGAACACTGAAGCTTTCTTT. The variable domain in full, completed from reference TRBV28 and TRBJ1-1, reads DVKVTQSSRYLVKRTGEKVFLECVQDMDHENMFWYRQDPGLGLRLIYFSYDVKMKEKGDIPEGYSVSREKKERFSLILESASTNQTSMYLCASSLLQGGNTEAFFGQGTRLTVV.

This chain connects TRBV10-2 to TRBJ1-5; D ambiguous. Between the trimmed V and J ends, which lost 2 bases and 0 bases, there was a span of 8 bases. This CDR3 comprises 15 residues. From germline, CDR1 is WSHSY and CDR2 SAAADI. The CDR3, as DNA: TGCGCCAGCAGTGAGGGTGCCTATAGCAATCAGCCCCAGCATTTT. Encoded protein: CASSEGAYSNQPQHF.

The V gene is TRBV4-1, the J gene TRBJ2-1, with TRBD2 as a possible D gene (5 bases). CDR3 size: 16 residues. Germline V gene lookup returns CDR1 MGHRA and CDR2 YSYEKL. The ends were cut back, 4 bases at V and 3 bases at J, with 16 bases in the middle. Written as DNA, the CDR3 is TGCGCCAGCAGCCCCCTCAGTGGACTCCACTACAATGAGCAGTTCTTC. This gives the protein CASSPLSGLHYNEQFF.

The chain is built from TRBV5-1 and TRBJ2-5; D is undetermined. With 0 bases removed from V and 4 bases from J, the gap between germline ends came to 10 bases. This CDR3 has 14 residues. Germline assignment: CDR1 SGHRS and CDR2 YFSETQ. In DNA, the CDR3 is TGCGCCAGCAGCTTGGCCGGAGTGGGAGAGACCCAGTACTTC. Its protein product is CASSLAGVGETQYF.